These 14 T cell receptor beta chains share one sample of origin, sequenced in a study of cytomegalovirus exposure and HLA in healthy donors. TCRdb's copy holds only in-frame clones and misses some; the assay was immunoSEQ multiplex PCR. The profile shows over 250,000 clones, around 90% of them singletons. The specimen was PBMCs. These receptor sequences come from a woman aged 25 to 45 in good health and CMV-seropositive.

The gene calls are TRBV28 and TRBJ2-4, with TRBD2 matching 7 bases. Germline CDR1 and CDR2: MDHEN and SYDVKM. J lost 8 bases, V lost 3 bases, and 13 bases had no gene match. This CDR3 is 16 amino acids long. The DNA for the CDR3 is TGTGCCAGCAGTTTGGCCTCGTTAGCGGGTGGGGACATTCAGTACTTC. This encodes CASSLASLAGGDIQYF.

The gene calls are TRBV27 and TRBJ1-1, with D hard to call. The length of the CDR3 is 16 residues. Trimming shortened V by 7 bases and J by 0 bases, and 18 bases separated the two germline ends. Per the germline V gene, CDR1 is MNHEY and CDR2 is SMNVEV (reference sequence). The CDR3 loop reads CASTDTPYRLNTEAFF. The CDR3 bases are TGTGCCAGCACCGATACGCCCTATAGATTGAACACTGAAGCTTTCTTT.

The chain links TRBV7-9 to TRBJ2-1; weak D call: TRBD1 (5 bases). V was trimmed by 11 bases and J by 5 bases, leaving 7 bases between them. CDR3 length: 10 amino acids. From germline, CDR1 is SEHNR and CDR2 FQNEAQ (reference sequence). The CDR3 coding sequence is TGTGCCCCAGGGAACAATGAGCAGTTCTTC. This gives the protein CAPGNNEQFF.

This chain connects TRBV6-5 to TRBJ2-7, with 7 nucleotides matching TRBD1. J was trimmed by 4 bases and V by 2 bases; bases with no gene match: 2. Per the germline V gene, CDR1 is MNHEY and CDR2 is SVGAGI. This CDR3 spans 13 amino acids. The CDR3 region is CASSYEGAYEQYF. DNA of the CDR3: TGTGCCAGCAGTTACGAGGGGGCGTACGAGCAGTACTTC.

The chain couples TRBV11-2 to TRBJ2-3, with TRBD2 matching 15 bases. The germline CDR1 and CDR2 sequences are SGHAT and FQNNGV. The ends lost 5 bases at V and 4 bases at J; junction bases unmatched: 7. The CDR3 runs 17 residues. The CDR3 DNA sequence: TGTGCCAGCAGCCTCCGGACTAGCGGGAGGGTGTCAGATACGCAGTATTTT. Protein: CASSLRTSGRVSDTQYF.

This chain connects TRBV9 to TRBJ1-2; D is possibly TRBD1 (6 bases). Germline-derived CDR1 and CDR2 are SGDLS and YYNGEE. This CDR3 region has 12 residues. V was clipped by 6 bases and J by 6 bases, with 12 bases between them. CDR3 in DNA: TGTGCCAGCAATCGGGGGGCGGATGGCTACACCTTC. Residues: CASNRGADGYTF.

This chain joins TRBV7-9 and TRBJ2-7, with D perhaps matching TRBD1 (6 bases). Between the trimmed V and J ends, which lost 4 bases and 7 bases, there was a span of 17 bases. CDR1 is SEHNR, CDR2 FQNEAQ, per germline (reference sequence). This CDR3 contains 14 residues. The CDR3 reads CASSSGTRGEEQYF. For the CDR3, the DNA is TGTGCCAGCAGCTCCGGGACAAGGGGCGAAGAGCAGTACTTC. Looking up the rest from reference TRBV7-9 and TRBJ2-7 gives the full variable domain: DTGVSQNPRHKITKRGQNVTFRCDPISEHNRLYWYRQTLGQGPEFLTYFQNEAQLEKSRLLSDRFSAERPKGSFSTLEIQRTEQGDSAMYLCASSSGTRGEEQYFGPGTRLTVT.

This chain connects TRBV7-2 to TRBJ1-3; D not certain. Trimming cost V 3 bases and J 0 bases, with 12 bases left between them. From germline, CDR1 is SGHTA and CDR2 FQGNSA. The CDR3 sequence is 16 residues long. The DNA of the CDR3 is TGTGCCAGCAGCTTGGGAGGCCCATCCTCTGGAAACACCATATATTTT. It translates to CASSLGGPSSGNTIYF.

The J gene is TRBJ2-5, the V gene TRBV11-3; D call uncertain. V was trimmed by 6 bases and J by 0 bases, leaving 5 bases between them. The V gene's germline CDR1 is SGHNT and CDR2 YENEEA. The CDR3 runs to 12 residues. In DNA, the CDR3 is TGTGCCAGCAGTCGGGACCAAGAGACCCAGTACTTC. Translating it yields CASSRDQETQYF.

Comments on this clone: The sample has other DNA sequences that encode this CDR3 too. The chain is built from TRBV5-1 and TRBJ2-3; tentative D call: TRBD1 (6 bases). The V end lost 2 bases, the J end lost 3 bases, and 10 bases lay between the germline ends. CDR1 and CDR2 from the germline V gene are SGHRS and YFSETQ. The CDR3 sequence is 14 residues long. DNA of the CDR3: TGCGCCAGCAGCTTACAGGGCGGGACAGATACGCAGTATTTT. Its protein is CASSLQGGTDTQYF.

The rearrangement links TRBV15 to TRBJ2-6, with D perhaps TRBD1 (5 bases). V was pared by 6 bases and J by 0 bases, with 9 bases between. The CDR3 totals 15 residues. Germline V gene lookup returns CDR1 LNHNV and CDR2 YYDKDF (reference sequence). The CDR3 sequence is CATRDSLSGANVLTF. The CDR3 DNA follows: TGTGCCACCAGAGACAGCCTCTCTGGGGCCAACGTCCTGACTTTC.

The chain links TRBV6-5 to TRBJ1-1; 10 bases are a match to TRBD1. The CDR3 runs 16 residues. The ends lost 2 bases at V and 10 bases at J; junction bases unmatched: 13. CDR1 and CDR2 from the germline V gene are MNHEY and SVGAGI. The CDR3 region has the DNA TGTGCCAGCAGTTACACGAGACAGGGGGCGCAGGTGCGAGCTTTCTTT. Translation: CASSYTRQGAQVRAFF.

V and J are TRBV10-3 and TRBJ2-5; a weak D match, TRBD2 (6 bases). CDR3 length: 14 residues. V lost 7 bases and J lost 5, with 17 bases in between. Germline CDR1 ENHRY, CDR2 SYGVKD. In DNA, the CDR3 is TGTGCCATCAAAGACGGGGGTGCTCTCGAGACCCAGTACTTC. Its protein is CAIKDGGALETQYF.

The J gene is TRBJ1-5, the V gene TRBV28; 7 bases map to TRBD1. In germline, CDR1 is MDHEN, CDR2 SYDVKM. The CDR3 covers 14 residues. Trimming at V came to 0 bases and at J to 5 bases, leaving 1 base not matched to a gene. As DNA, the CDR3 is TGTGCCAGCAGTTTATGGCAGGGGGATCAGCCCCAGCATTTT. It yields the protein CASSLWQGDQPQHF.